Listed below are T cell receptor beta chains from one sample, sequenced in a study of OX40 agonist ivuxolimab in advanced cancers. Here immunoSEQ multiplex PCR was the method, and the copy in TCRdb shows in-frame clones only, minus some. The repertoire consists of under 75,000 clones, with about 93% occurring once and the leading ten covering less than 10%. The specimen was CD4+ or CD8+ T cells sorted from blood, collected in a trial of the OX40 agonist ivuxolimab. These receptors were collected from an adult with an advanced solid tumor such as melanoma, head and neck, liver or kidney cancer. The conserved cysteine and the conserved F or W are not part of the CDR3 here. D genes are given only for firm matches.

V gene	D gene	J gene	CDR3 protein
TRBV19	TRBD1	TRBJ2-7	ATRGQGTWEQY
TRBV7-2	.	TRBJ2-7	ASSLSPPDEQY
TRBV7-8	.	TRBJ1-1	ASSPNEGNTEAF
TRBV6-5	.	TRBJ1-6	ASSREQENSPLH
TRBV10-3	.	TRBJ1-1	AISESKPAEAF
TRBV5-4	.	TRBJ2-1	ASSLALLRDNEQF
TRBV5-6	.	TRBJ2-7	ASSSRWGLDEQY
TRBV20-1	.	TRBJ1-1	SARGLEAF
TRBV7-9	.	TRBJ1-5	ASSRGETGDQPQH
TRBV27	.	TRBJ2-7	ASSRGVAPSYEQY
TRBV6-6	.	TRBJ1-1	ASSYYTRNTEAF
TRBV11-2	.	TRBJ2-1	ASSWGGQSYNEQF
TRBV12-5	.	TRBJ1-1	ASVMGYTEAF
TRBV7-9	.	TRBJ1-3	ASSLGQAHSGNTIY